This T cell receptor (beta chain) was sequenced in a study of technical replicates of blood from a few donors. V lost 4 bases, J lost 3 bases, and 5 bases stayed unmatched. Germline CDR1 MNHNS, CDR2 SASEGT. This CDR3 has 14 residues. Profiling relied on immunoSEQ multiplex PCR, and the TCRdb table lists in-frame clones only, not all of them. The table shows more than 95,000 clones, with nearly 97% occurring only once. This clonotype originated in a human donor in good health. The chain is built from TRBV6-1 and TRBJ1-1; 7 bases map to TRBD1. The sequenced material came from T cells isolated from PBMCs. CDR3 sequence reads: CASSALTGYTEAFF. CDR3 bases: TGTGCCAGCAGTGCTCTGACAGGGTACACTGAAGCTTTCTTT.